What follows are 21 T cell receptor beta chains derived from one specimen sequenced in a study of cytomegalovirus exposure and HLA in healthy donors. The study ran its PCR with 60 Vbeta and 13 Jbeta primers. This table comes from immunoSEQ multiplex PCR, and its TCRdb copy is limited to in-frame clones, with some not included. Of around 130,000 clones in the sample, roughly 72% are singletons; the top ten hold 1.8%. Sequencing was performed on PBMCs. The receptors were sampled from a man in his forties in good health and CMV-seronegative.

The rearrangement joins TRBV6-4 to TRBJ2-1; the D gene is possibly TRBD2 (6 bases). The CDR3 totals 13 residues. V gave up 10 bases and J gave up 9 bases, with 19 bases separating them. Per the germline V gene, CDR1 is MRHNA and CDR2 is SNTAGT. This CDR3 is CATGESLGREQFF. CDR3 coding DNA: TGTGCCACGGGAGAGTCGTTGGGGCGTGAGCAGTTCTTC.

The chain links TRBV7-8 to TRBJ1-1; D is perhaps TRBD1 (5 bases). The germline gives CDR1 SGHVS, CDR2 FQNEAQ. The CDR3 extends over 14 amino acids. The V gene lost 0 bases and the J gene lost 4 bases, with 9 bases spanning the gap. The CDR3 DNA reads as TGTGCCAGCAGCTTAGCTTGGGACTTCACTGAAGCTTTCTTT. Protein product: CASSLAWDFTEAFF.

The V call is TRBV29-1, the J call TRBJ2-5; tentatively, D is TRBD1 (6 bases). Between the trimmed V and J ends, which lost 7 bases and 2 bases, there was a span of 11 bases. The germline V gene has CDR1 SQVTM and CDR2 ANQGSEA. The CDR3 is 12 residues long. CDR3 in DNA: TGCAGCGCTCATCAGGGGCAAGAGACCCAGTACTTC. Translated: CSAHQGQETQYF.

The chain combines TRBV11-2 with TRBJ2-2; D unclear. CDR3 length: 14 residues. V was pared by 0 bases and J by 5 bases, with 7 bases between. CDR1 and CDR2 (germline): SGHAT, FQNNGV. CDR3 nucleotides: TGTGCCAGCAGCTTAGATCGGTTGACCGGGGAGCTGTTTTTT. Translating gives CASSLDRLTGELFF.

CDR3 amino acids: CATSSYRGQGGGETQYF. The CDR3 DNA reads as TGTGCCACCAGCTCCTATAGGGGACAGGGCGGAGGGGAGACCCAGTACTTC. The chain carries TRBV15 and TRBJ2-5; TRBD1 matches at 9 bases. V dropped 5 bases and J dropped 5; count of bases not matched to a gene: 15. The CDR3 covers 17 residues. CDR1 and CDR2 (germline): LNHNV, YYDKDF (reference sequence).

The chain carries TRBV9 and TRBJ2-1, with TRBD2 matching 7 bases. From germline, CDR1 is SGDLS and CDR2 YYNGEE. Trimming took 1 base from V and 3 from J; bases not matched to a gene: 4. There are 15 residues in the CDR3. This CDR3 is CASSVWSGGYNEQFF. In DNA, the CDR3 is TGTGCCAGCAGCGTATGGTCGGGGGGCTACAATGAGCAGTTCTTC.

The J gene is TRBJ2-1, the V gene TRBV4-2; possibly TRBD1 for D (5 bases). The V end was cut by 1 base, the J end by 2 bases, with 12 bases between. CDR1 and CDR2 (germline): LGHNA, YNFKEQ. The CDR3 has 16 residues. The CDR3 region is CASSQVGPGTYNEQFF. For the CDR3, the DNA is TGTGCCAGCAGCCAAGTTGGCCCAGGGACCTACAATGAGCAGTTCTTC.

The V call is TRBV18, the J call TRBJ2-7, with TRBD1 matching over 10 bases. The trim removed 2 bases at V and 0 bases at J, leaving 4 bases unmatched. Germline V gene data show CDR1 as KGHSH and CDR2 as LQKENI. The length of the CDR3 is 16 residues. CDR3 sequence reads: CASSPDRGLYSYEQYF. The CDR3, as DNA: TGTGCCAGCTCACCAGACAGGGGGCTTTACTCCTACGAGCAGTACTTC. The whole variable domain, remainder taken from reference TRBV18 and TRBJ2-7, is NAGVMQNPRHLVRRRGQEARLRCSPMKGHSHVYWYRQLPEEGLKFMVYLQKENIIDESGMPKERFSAEFPKEGPSILRIQQVVRGDSAAYFCASSPDRGLYSYEQYFGPGTRLTVT.

The chain joins TRBV9 to TRBJ2-5, with a tentative D call TRBD1 (5 bases). CDR1 and CDR2 from the germline V gene are SGDLS and YYNGEE. V was trimmed by 3 bases and J by 4 bases, leaving 13 bases between them. This CDR3 has 14 residues. CDR3 coding DNA: TGTGCCAGCAGCGGACCGACAGCCCCAGAGACCCAGTACTTC. Encoded protein: CASSGPTAPETQYF.

The rearrangement uses TRBV6-4 and TRBJ2-1, with 8 bases fitting TRBD2. CDR1 MRHNA and CDR2 SNTAGT come from the germline V gene. This CDR3 is 13 amino acids long. Germline trimming cut 6 bases from V and 11 bases from J; bases unmatched to any gene: 9. The CDR3 nucleotides are TGTGCCAGCAGCGCGGGACTAGAGAATAAGCAGTTCTTC. This gives the protein CASSAGLENKQFF.

This clone occurred a few times. The chain links TRBV28 to TRBJ1-2; the match to TRBD1 covers 9 bases. J was trimmed by 4 bases and V by 5 bases; bases with no gene match: 2. This CDR3 is built from 13 residues. CDR1 MDHEN and CDR2 SYDVKM come from the germline V gene. CDR3 sequence reads: CASSTGGGYGYTF. The DNA of the CDR3 is TGTGCCAGCAGTACAGGGGGCGGCTATGGCTACACCTTC.

This clone was picked up a small number of times. V gene TRBV19 combines with J gene TRBJ2-2; a possible D gene is TRBD1 (6 bases). Germline values: CDR1 LNHDA, CDR2 SQIVND (reference sequence). The CDR3 loop spans 13 amino acids. The V end was cut by 7 bases, the J end by 1 base, with 7 bases between. The CDR3 region is CASTGVNTGELFF. In DNA form, the CDR3 reads TGTGCCAGTACAGGGGTGAACACCGGGGAGCTGTTTTTT.

The J gene is TRBJ2-1, the V gene TRBV13, with 10 bases matching TRBD1. The germline V gene encodes CDR1 PRHDT and CDR2 FYEKMQ (reference sequence). The CDR3 contains 13 residues. V shed 4 bases and J 6 bases; nucleotides not matched to a gene: 0. CDR3 nucleotides: TGTGCCAGCAGCTGGGACAGGGGCAATGAGCAGTTCTTC. Translated, it gives CASSWDRGNEQFF.

This clone occurred once. The chain uses TRBV4-2 and TRBJ2-2; 9 bases match TRBD2. V gave up 4 bases and J gave up 8 bases; unmatched junction bases: 14. The germline gives CDR1 LGHNA, CDR2 YNFKEQ. CDR3 length: 17 amino acids. CDR3 sequence: CASSLGSSGGPRGELFF. The CDR3 DNA is TGTGCCAGCAGCCTAGGGAGTAGCGGGGGCCCCAGAGGGGAGCTGTTTTTT.

The chain has TRBV19 and TRBJ1-2, with D possibly being TRBD1 (5 bases). The CDR3 has 12 amino acids. The germline CDR1 and CDR2 sequences are LNHDA and SQIVND (reference sequence). Trimming removed 4 bases from V and 5 bases from J, with 8 bases in between. The CDR3 reads CASSKSGYGYTF. CDR3 sequence (DNA): TGTGCCAGTAGTAAGTCAGGGTATGGCTACACCTTC. Variable domain in full (rest from reference TRBV19 and TRBJ1-2): DGGITQSPKYLFRKEGQNVTLSCEQNLNHDAMYWYRQDPGQGLRLIYYSQIVNDFQKGDIAEGYSVSREKKESFPLTVTSAQKNPTAFYLCASSKSGYGYTFGSGTRLTVV.

The chain carries TRBV6-4 and TRBJ1-2; 8 positions match TRBD1. Germline loops: CDR1 MRHNA, CDR2 SNTAGT. The CDR3 sequence is 17 residues long. Losses at the gene ends were 4 bases for V and 4 bases for J; bases not matched to a gene: 14. The CDR3 loop reads CASSVSGTGDLPYGYTF. For the CDR3, the DNA is TGTGCCAGCAGTGTATCCGGGACAGGAGATCTGCCCTATGGCTACACCTTC.

Only a few counts were recorded for this clone. The V gene is TRBV10-3, the J gene TRBJ1-6; TRBD1 is a possible D gene (6 bases). The CDR3 totals 18 residues. Per germline, CDR1 ENHRY and CDR2 SYGVKD. V dropped 4 bases and J dropped 7 bases, with 23 bases sitting between them. CDR3 region: CAISVGGSRGQENSPLHF. CDR3 bases: TGTGCCATCAGTGTGGGGGGGTCCCGGGGGCAAGAGAATTCACCCCTCCACTTT.

This clone was counted a few times. The rearrangement uses TRBV27 and TRBJ2-1; D ambiguous. The CDR3 is made up of 13 amino acids. Between the trimmed V and J ends, which lost 6 bases and 10 bases, there was a span of 16 bases. CDR1 is MNHEY, CDR2 SMNVEV, per germline (reference sequence). The CDR3 nucleotides read TGTGCCAGCAGCGTTTCGGTCGAGTTGGAGCAGTTCTTC. Translated, it gives CASSVSVELEQFF.

This clone was picked up a small number of times. V and J are TRBV30 and TRBJ2-7, with 12 positions matching TRBD1. The CDR3 is made up of 14 amino acids. CDR1 and CDR2 (germline): GTSNPN, SVGIG (reference sequence). J gave up 5 bases and V 3 bases, and 5 bases lay outside the gene matches. In DNA, the CDR3 is TGTGCCTGGAGCCCCGGGACAGGGGGCCACGAGCAGTACTTC. Amino acid sequence: CAWSPGTGGHEQYF.

In regard to this clone: The sample contains more than one DNA sequence encoding this CDR3. V gene TRBV5-4 combines with J gene TRBJ1-1, with TRBD1 matching over 9 bases. Germline assignment: CDR1 SGHNT and CDR2 YYREEE (reference sequence). V lost 4 bases to trimming and J lost 5 bases; unmatched junction nucleotides: 3. The CDR3 is 13 residues long. CDR3 bases: TGTGCCAGCAGCCCGGACAGGGGTACTGAAGCTTTCTTT. Translation gives CASSPDRGTEAFF.

CDR3 sequence: CASSPITGGYYEQYF. CDR3 coding DNA: TGTGCCAGCAGTCCCATCACAGGGGGCTACTACGAGCAGTACTTC. The chain uses TRBV6-5 and TRBJ2-7; TRBD1 agrees at 9 bases. Germline V lookup: CDR1 MNHEY, CDR2 SVGAGI. The J segment lost 3 bases and the V segment lost 5 bases, leaving 8 bases of the junction unmatched. CDR3 length: 15 amino acids.